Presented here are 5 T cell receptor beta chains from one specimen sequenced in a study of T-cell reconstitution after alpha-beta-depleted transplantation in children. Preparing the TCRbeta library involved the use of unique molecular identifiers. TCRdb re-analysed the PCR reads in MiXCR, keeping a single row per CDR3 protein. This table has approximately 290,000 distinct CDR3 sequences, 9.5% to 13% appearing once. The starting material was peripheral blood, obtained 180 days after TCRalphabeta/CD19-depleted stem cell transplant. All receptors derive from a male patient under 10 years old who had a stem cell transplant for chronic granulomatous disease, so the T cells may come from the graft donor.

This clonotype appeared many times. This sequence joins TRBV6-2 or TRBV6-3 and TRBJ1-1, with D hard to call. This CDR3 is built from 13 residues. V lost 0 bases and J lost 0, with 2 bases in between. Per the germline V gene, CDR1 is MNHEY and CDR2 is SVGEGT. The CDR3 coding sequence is TGTGCCAGCAGTTACTCAGTGAACACTGAAGCTTTCTTT. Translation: CASSYSVNTEAFF.

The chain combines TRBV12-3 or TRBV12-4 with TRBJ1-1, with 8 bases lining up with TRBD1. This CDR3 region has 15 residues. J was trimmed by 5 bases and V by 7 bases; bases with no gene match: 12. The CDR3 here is CASNEDRARDTEAFF. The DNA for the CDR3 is TGTGCCAGCAACGAGGACAGGGCTCGCGATACTGAAGCTTTCTTT.

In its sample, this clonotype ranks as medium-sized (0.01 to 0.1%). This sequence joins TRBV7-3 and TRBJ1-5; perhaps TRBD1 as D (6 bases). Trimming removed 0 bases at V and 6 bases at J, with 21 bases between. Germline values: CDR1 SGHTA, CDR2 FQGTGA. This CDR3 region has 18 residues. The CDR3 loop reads CASSLTRAGDWSSQPQHF. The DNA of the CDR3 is TGTGCCAGCAGCTTAACGCGAGCAGGGGATTGGTCGAGTCAGCCCCAGCATTTT.

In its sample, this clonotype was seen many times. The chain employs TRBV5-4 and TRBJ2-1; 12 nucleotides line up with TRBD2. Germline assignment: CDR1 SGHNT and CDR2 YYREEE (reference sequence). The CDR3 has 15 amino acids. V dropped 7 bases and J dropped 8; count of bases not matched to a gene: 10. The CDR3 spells CASGKGLAGTDEQFF. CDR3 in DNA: TGTGCCAGCGGCAAAGGACTAGCGGGAACTGATGAGCAGTTCTTC.

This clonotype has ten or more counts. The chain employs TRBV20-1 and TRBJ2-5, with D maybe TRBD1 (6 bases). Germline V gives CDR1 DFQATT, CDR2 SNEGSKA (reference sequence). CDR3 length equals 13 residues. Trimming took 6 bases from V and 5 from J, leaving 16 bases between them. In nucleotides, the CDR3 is TGCAGTGCCAACTCTGGGACACTTGAGACCCAGTACTTC. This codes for CSANSGTLETQYF.